This T cell receptor (beta chain) is drawn from a study of blood T cell repertoires in COVID-19 (dated by TCRdb to about 2020). About the full investigation: Samples from collaborators originated in the United States, Italy and Spain and spanned both the acute and convalescent phases of COVID-19. Deeply sampled blood TCRbeta repertoires from subjects exposed to, actively infected with, or recovered from COVID-19 were included in the dataset. The prospective study material was composed of cDNA or gDNA derived from T cells, B-cell-depleted T cells, or PBMCs. The repertoires were released in a freely available public database meant as a resource for research on the immune response to SARS-CoV-2. A de-identified subject ID, COVID-19 status, age in years and sex were almost always included in the sample metadata. Samples came from the ongoing ImmuneRACE study (first 160 participants) plus 1,254 subjects from 6 global collaborators. Where available, HLA class I and class II types were taken from metadata supplied by the sample provider and were not determined by assay-based typing.

In regard to this clone: The clone's antigen remains unknown. No base quality information exists; no much larger clone differs at one position.

Taken from the germline V gene, the CDR1 and CDR2 loops are SGHVS and FQNEAQ. Counted from cysteine to phenylalanine, this CDR3 has 14 amino acids. The CDR3 DNA has 42 bases and is translated from base 1. From V the trimming removes 3 bases and from J it removes 2 bases, while the gene matches leave 3 bases of the junction unaccounted for. Participants in the prospective study were aged roughly 18 to 100 years, lived in 24 United States geographic areas, and enrolled through a virtual design. In the prospective study, participants were assigned to cohorts based on the clinical history participants reported in a screening survey and a study questionnaire. Recovered participants in ImmuneRACE Cohort 3 were defined as having two consecutive negative NP/OP PCR tests, clearance from a healthcare professional, or resolution of symptoms. In the prospective study, mobile phlebotomists collected whole blood, serum and a nasopharyngeal or oropharyngeal swab from each participant. Over an approximately 2-month period, participants in the prospective study had the option of providing additional blood draws and questionnaires. Prospective study blood samples were shipped either frozen or at room temperature before DNA extraction.

Study-wide findings and limitations: The amount of clinical and demographic metadata varied by source and participant and was provided uncurated.

TCRbeta CDR3 regions were amplified from genomic DNA using the immunoSEQ Assay, a bias-controlled multiplex PCR. Per the source publication's procedure: Nucleated cell counts per sample were estimated from amplification of reference gene primers within the assay. Sequence reads were collapsed and filtered to measure the absolute abundance of every unique TCRbeta CDR3 rearrangement. For each sample, productive Simpson clonality was calculated by taking the square root of Simpson's diversity index across productive rearrangements. Held by TCRdb, this immuneACCESS table contains in-frame sequences only and omits some clones. Under half of the omission traces to an unresolved V gene where checked; the cause of the rest is unknown. D and trimming were read from the DNA, whereas the V and J calls and clone size are those reported in that table. Counted in this sample were approximately 470,000 clones; 75% to 90% of them appeared once. 0.7% of the sample is held by the ten biggest clonotypes.

Input material: PBMCs or T cells enriched from blood (not recorded which). The V and J genes are TRBV7-8 and TRBJ2-7, and 8 bases in between align with TRBD1. The clonotype originates from a woman younger than 35 who had recovered from COVID-19. In nucleotides, the sequence is TGTGCCAGCAGCTTCACGGGACAGGCCTACGAGCAGTACTTC. It encodes CASSFTGQAYEQYF.